Sequencing of this T cell receptor (beta chain) was carried out in a study of blood T cells in healthy people across ages (dated by TCRdb to about 2015). Study-wide context: In model experiments, template switching captured roughly one uniquely barcoded TCR beta cDNA molecule for every two T cells. To avoid experimental bias, donors of different ages were spread randomly across the sequencing lanes. For two donors (one aged 18 to 29 and one aged 80 or older), the study analyzed two additional independent replicas of 1 million unique cDNA reads from the same blood draw. Using deep sequencing normalized with unique cDNA molecular identifiers, the study measured how TCR beta repertoire diversity changes with age. Four age groups were formed from the donors: young (average approximately 15 years), middle-aged (just under 40), aged (roughly 59) and long-lived (approximately 78).

Overall study results and their limits: Because the CMV infection status of the donors was unknown, age-related changes in expanded clonotypes may potentially have been confounded. Estimates of total diversity based on one million sequenced T cells were considered lower bounds and underestimates. Compared with the aged group, more naive CD4+ T cells, fewer expanded clones and increased TCR diversity were shown by the long-lived group, suggesting age selection. Because profiling used bulk unsorted PBMCs, naive and antigen-experienced compartments could not be compared conclusively. The percentage of naive T cells measured by flow cytometry correlated strongly with observed TCR beta diversity. Observed TCR beta diversity per million T cells fell roughly linearly with age, and a significant reduction was already apparent by age around 44.

The roughly 39 donors, aged roughly 6 to 100 years, were systemically healthy Caucasian individuals from Russia. Around 10 milliliters of peripheral blood were drawn from each donor into EDTA-treated Vacutainer tubes. PBMCs were isolated by Ficoll-Paque density-gradient centrifugation, with at least 6.5 million obtained per sample. Trizol reagent was used to extract total RNA from the PBMCs, yielding at least 5.5 micrograms per sample. The percentages of naive CD45RAhigh/CD27high T cells were determined by flow cytometry on a PBMC aliquot from every donor. Library preparation used 5' RACE. Sequenced on an Illumina HiSeq 2500. A second PCR of roughly 6 to 11 cycles was performed with a sample-barcoded 5' primer and a J-beta primer mix. A unique molecular identifier was introduced onto each TCR beta cDNA molecule by a template-switch 5' adaptor carrying 12 random nucleotides. Each sample yielded at least 3 million CDR3-containing paired-end reads. First-strand cDNA was synthesized from all RNA with the Mint cDNA synthesis kit, primed by a TRBC-specific oligonucleotide. Following uracil-DNA glycosylase treatment, a first 18-cycle PCR with universal primers M1SS and BC2_uni_R was performed on all cDNA. In the original analysis: For normalization, 1 million high-quality reads, each with a distinct molecular identifier, were randomly selected from each sample. Instead of being binned into consensus sequences, reads with shared molecular identifiers were discarded. MiTCR, with a Q25 quality threshold and the strictest error-elimination algorithm, was used for CDR3 identification, clonotype clustering and error correction. Lower-bound total TCR beta diversity was estimated with a nonparametric unseen species model using Euler transformation. TCRdb reran the public reads through fastp at Q25 and MiXCR, keeping productive beta chains. Entries that share a CDR3 protein sequence are merged under the most common genes and DNA. For this entry, the V and J calls and clone size follow TCRdb and not the study's own pipeline. The sample profile shows hundreds of thousands of distinct CDR3 sequences; about 30% of them were found once. Of the sample, roughly 15% is held by the ten largest clones.

V and J are trimmed by 5 bases and 4 bases, and the gene matches miss 7 bases of the junction. The CDR3 holds 14 amino acids from the cysteine to the phenylalanine. Only the CDR3 DNA is retained, 42 bases long and in frame from the first base. This clonotype was recorded at least ten times. Its antigen target is currently unknown. Base qualities are missing; no much larger clone stands one base away. The receptor was derived from a woman of 80 years or more in good health. Donor details come from another sample of the same person, matched by shared clones. The material sequenced was blood. The chain is assembled from TRBV12-3 or TRBV12-4 and TRBJ1-2; 7 bases in between match TRBD1. This receptor has the CDR3 CASSPGQASYGYTF. The DNA reads as follows: TGTGCCAGCAGTCCCGGACAGGCAAGCTATGGCTACACCTTC.